Listed here are 26 T cell receptor beta chains from one sample, sequenced in a study of regulatory T cells in long-lasting Graves disease. The time point was: newly diagnosed GD, antithyroid drugs for less than 3 months. The TCR library was made from RNA extracted from PBMCs. iRepertoire HTBI primers and Arm-PCR of CDR3 regions built TCR beta libraries. TCRdb reanalysed the multiplex PCR reads using MiXCR and keeps one entry per CDR3 protein. The sample has more than 450,000 distinct CDR3 sequences, 12% seen once. Separately, the same data were catalogued under a study of T cells in Graves' hyperthyroidism and ophthalmopathy.

The specimen comprised peripheral blood mononuclear cells (PBMCs), sampled at new diagnosis, from a patient treated with antithyroid drugs. These receptors came from a woman aged 25 to 45 with Graves disease.

CDR3 region: CASRTSNQPQHF. The DNA of the CDR3 is TGTGCCAGCCGGACTAGCAATCAGCCCCAGCATTTT. The chain combines TRBV6-1 with TRBJ1-5; D remains ambiguous. Per the germline V gene, CDR1 is MNHNS and CDR2 is SASEGT. The CDR3 loop spans 12 amino acids. The ends were cut back, 8 bases at V and 0 bases at J, with 5 bases in the middle.

The chain uses TRBV29-1 and TRBJ1-2, with D unresolved. V lost 7 bases, J lost 0 bases, and 9 bases lay in between. Germline assignment: CDR1 SQVTM and CDR2 ANQGSEA. The CDR3 contains 12 residues. The CDR3 sequence is CSAAAANYGYTF. Here the CDR3 DNA reads TGCAGCGCTGCGGCAGCTAACTATGGCTACACCTTC. The variable domain in full, completed from reference TRBV29-1 and TRBJ1-2, reads SAVISQKPSRDICQRGTSLTIQCQVDSQVTMMFWYRQQPGQSLTLIATANQGSEATYESGFVIDKFPISRPNLTFSTLTVSNMSPEDSSIYLCSAAAANYGYTFGSGTRLTVV.

This clonotype came up many times. The chain is built from TRBV5-5 and TRBJ2-7; D is uncertain. With 0 bases removed from V and 0 bases from J, the gap between germline ends came to 10 bases. Germline CDR1 reads SGHKS; CDR2 reads YYEKEE (reference sequence). CDR3 length: 15 amino acids. CDR3 bases: TGTGCCAGCAGCTTGGGTCAGCCTAACTCCTACGAGCAGTACTTC. Amino acid sequence: CASSLGQPNSYEQYF.

This clonotype was detected ten times or more. The rearrangement joins TRBV6-1 to TRBJ1-2; weak D call: TRBD1 (5 bases). CDR3 length equals 15 residues. Trimming shortened V by 6 bases and J by 4 bases, and 18 bases separated the two germline ends. The V gene's germline CDR1 is MNHNS and CDR2 SASEGT. In nucleotides, the CDR3 is TGTGCCAGCAGCTCGGCGGGGGGAATCGGCTATGGCTACACCTTC. Residues: CASSSAGGIGYGYTF.

Ten or more counts support this clonotype. CDR3 coding DNA: TGCAGTGCTAGGGGATCCCGGGGGGATCTATACGAGCAGTACTTC. Translation: CSARGSRGDLYEQYF. The chain links TRBV20-1 to TRBJ2-7; 7 bases agree with TRBD2. J gave up 4 bases and V 3 bases, and 12 bases lay outside the gene matches. This CDR3 contains 15 residues. Germline CDR1 is DFQATT and CDR2 is SNEGSKA (reference sequence).

The table lists this clonotype with many counts. The chain recombines TRBV9 with TRBJ2-1; tentative D call: TRBD2 (6 bases). V shed 5 bases and J shed 0 bases, with 9 bases lying between them. Germline V CDR1 and CDR2: SGDLS, YYNGEE. This CDR3 is built from 14 residues. CDR3 in amino acids: CASSGGSSYNEQFF. CDR3 nucleotide sequence: TGTGCCAGCAGTGGAGGGAGCTCCTACAATGAGCAGTTCTTC.

This clonotype was observed at least ten times. The chain combines TRBV25-1 with TRBJ1-5; the D is unclear. Germline V gene sequence: CDR1 MGHDK, CDR2 SYGVNS. The V end lost 2 bases, the J end lost 5 bases, and 7 bases lay between the germline ends. CDR3 size: 13 residues. The CDR3 DNA is TGTGCCAGCAGTGAAGACCTGTATCAGCCCCAGCATTTT. Protein product: CASSEDLYQPQHF.

This clonotype was seen ten or more times. The CDR3 here is CASSRQSSGNTIYF. CDR3 in DNA: TGTGCCAGCAGCAGACAGTCCTCTGGAAACACCATATATTTT. The gene calls are TRBV9 and TRBJ1-3; TRBD1 might be the D (5 bases). Per germline, CDR1 SGDLS and CDR2 YYNGEE. The CDR3 is 14 amino acids. V lost 4 bases to trimming and J lost 0 bases, with 8 bases between them. The full variable domain, its missing parts supplied by reference TRBV9 and TRBJ1-3, is DSGVTQTPKHLITATGQRVTLRCSPRSGDLSVYWYQQSLDQGLQFLIQYYNGEERAKGNILERFSAQQFPDLHSELNLSSLELGDSALYFCASSRQSSGNTIYFGEGSWLTVV.

The chain couples TRBV4-2 to TRBJ1-5; 9 nucleotides match TRBD1. After removal of 5 bases from V and 5 bases from J, the junction contained 4 bases not matched to a gene. The CDR3 runs to 14 residues. Germline V gene lookup returns CDR1 LGHNA and CDR2 YNFKEQ. DNA of the CDR3: TGTGCCAGCAGCGAGACAGGGGGAGATCAGCCCCAGCATTTT. The encoded protein is CASSETGGDQPQHF.

As to this clonotype: This may be a read error: a much more frequent sequence differs by one nucleotide. This rearrangement joins TRBV20-1 to TRBJ2-3, with 8 bases matching TRBD2. V gave up 6 bases and J gave up 5 bases; unmatched junction bases: 13. The CDR3 covers 15 residues. Per germline, CDR1 DFQATT and CDR2 SNEGSKA (reference sequence). For the CDR3, the DNA is TGCAGTGCCGTTAGACCAGCGGGAGAGTTAGATACGCAGTATTTT. Its translation is CSAVRPAGELDTQYF.

This clonotype was recorded at least ten times. This chain connects TRBV20-1 to TRBJ2-4; D is unresolved. V was cut by 6 bases and J by 0 bases, with 9 bases left in between. The CDR3 is 13 amino acids. Germline values: CDR1 DFQATT, CDR2 SNEGSKA (reference sequence). The CDR3 here is CSAQVVAKNIQYF. The CDR3 DNA is TGCAGTGCCCAGGTGGTAGCCAAAAACATTCAGTACTTC.

V is TRBV28 and J is TRBJ1-5; D gene unclear. The length of the CDR3 is 12 residues. V shed 6 bases and J shed 8 bases, with 11 bases lying between them. Per the germline V gene, CDR1 is MDHEN and CDR2 is SYDVKM. The CDR3 is CASRPREEPQHF. For the CDR3, the DNA is TGTGCCAGCAGACCCCGGGAGGAGCCCCAGCATTTT.

This clonotype was seen ten or more times. The chain employs TRBV24-1 and TRBJ1-1; D not resolved. The CDR3 runs 13 residues. The V and J ends lost 4 bases and 8 bases respectively, with 13 bases between them. Germline assignment: CDR1 KGHDR and CDR2 SFDVKD. The CDR3 here is CATSDPDRTEAFF. The CDR3 DNA sequence: TGTGCCACCAGTGACCCCGACCGCACCGAAGCTTTCTTT.

This clonotype has at least ten counts. The V gene is TRBV12-3 or TRBV12-4, the J gene TRBJ2-7; no definite D call. Trimming left V 1 base short and J 2 bases short, with 6 bases between. The CDR3 loop spans 13 amino acids. The CDR3 sequence is CASSLERPYEQYF. CDR3 in DNA: TGTGCCAGCAGTTTAGAAAGGCCCTACGAGCAGTACTTC.

The table lists this clonotype with many counts. This chain joins TRBV29-1 and TRBJ2-1; 9 nucleotides match TRBD1. Germline V gene sequence: CDR1 SQVTM, CDR2 ANQGSEA. V shed 6 bases and J 7 bases; nucleotides not matched to a gene: 10. The CDR3 consists of 14 residues. CDR3 protein: CSVSAGTGTNEQFF. The CDR3, as DNA: TGCAGCGTCTCAGCCGGGACAGGGACGAATGAGCAGTTCTTC.

The V and J genes are TRBV5-1 and TRBJ2-5, with TRBD1 matching 7 bases. There are 17 residues in the CDR3. V was clipped by 0 bases and J by 3 bases; unmatched bases: 11. Germline loops: CDR1 SGHRS, CDR2 YFSETQ. The CDR3 DNA reads as TGCGCCAGCAGCTTGGGGACAGGCCTGCGGAATAAAGAGACCCAGTACTTC. Its translation is CASSLGTGLRNKETQYF.

This chain uses TRBV27 with TRBJ2-7; tentative D call: TRBD2 (5 bases). Trimming removed 6 bases from V and 1 base from J, with 19 bases in between. Germline V gene data show CDR1 as MNHEY and CDR2 as SMNVEV (reference sequence). CDR3 length: 16 residues. In nucleotides, the CDR3 is TGTGCCAGCAGCTCCCCCGGGAAGTCGAGGTCCTACGAGCAGTACTTC. Translating it yields CASSSPGKSRSYEQYF.

V and J are TRBV5-6 and TRBJ2-2; 7 bases match TRBD1. This CDR3 is built from 15 residues. Trimming at V came to 0 bases and at J to 6 bases, leaving 5 bases not matched to a gene. Looked up from germline, CDR1 is SGHDT and CDR2 is YYEEEE. The CDR3 DNA follows: TGTGCCAGCAGCTTGGGACAGGGTTGGTCCGGGGAGCTGTTTTTT. Protein: CASSLGQGWSGELFF.

In this sample, this clonotype turned up a few times. A far larger clone differs by one base, so this is likely a read error. This rearrangement joins TRBV2 to TRBJ2-5; 12 bases line up with TRBD2. The J call may be mistaken, given a closer DNA end match to TRBJ2-1. The germline gives CDR1 SNHLY, CDR2 FYNNEI. The CDR3 loop spans 15 amino acids. The CDR3 region has the DNA TGTGCCTGCAGCGCCCCTAGCGGGAGGGGGAATGAGCAGTTCTTC. Protein product: CACSAPSGRGNEQFF.

There are a few counts of this clonotype. This chain links TRBV9 with TRBJ1-3; TRBD1 is a possible D gene (6 bases). The germline V and J ends were trimmed by 3 bases and 4 bases, with 17 bases remaining between them. Per the germline V gene, CDR1 is SGDLS and CDR2 is YYNGEE. This CDR3 has 16 residues. CDR3: CASSAEGGPKGNTIYF. The CDR3 nucleotides are TGTGCCAGCAGCGCGGAGGGGGGCCCCAAAGGAAACACCATATATTTT.

The CDR3 reads CASSWGTSGRSLFHEQYF. CDR3 DNA: TGTGCCAGCAGCTGGGGGACTAGCGGGAGGTCTCTATTCCACGAGCAGTACTTC. The chain has TRBV7-9 and TRBJ2-7; 15 positions agree with TRBD2. CDR1 SEHNR and CDR2 FQNEAQ come from the germline V gene (reference sequence). The ends lost 4 bases at V and 5 bases at J; junction bases unmatched: 12. The CDR3 has 18 amino acids.

This clonotype was counted many times. The chain has TRBV11-2 and TRBJ2-1, with D perhaps matching TRBD1 (5 bases). The CDR3 runs to 13 residues. V dropped 1 base and J dropped 6 bases, with 7 bases sitting between them. CDR1 SGHAT and CDR2 FQNNGV come from the germline V gene. The CDR3 DNA is TGTGCCAGCAGCTTAGGCAGGGCCAATGAGCAGTTCTTC. Its protein is CASSLGRANEQFF.

This clonotype came up many times. This chain uses TRBV11-3 with TRBJ2-3, with a possible D match to TRBD2 (7 bases). Germline assignment: CDR1 SGHNT and CDR2 YENEEA. V dropped 5 bases and J dropped 2 bases, with 14 bases sitting between them. There are 15 residues in the CDR3. CDR3 in amino acids: CASSRVGGLTDTQYF. In DNA, the CDR3 is TGTGCCAGCAGCAGGGTCGGGGGGCTCACAGATACGCAGTATTTT.

This clonotype came up once. The DNA is omitted, as the CDR3 cannot be located on it reliably, and the CDR3 follows TCRdb's listing. The chain combines TRBV28 with TRBJ1-6; TRBD1, the table's D call, was not compared with the DNA. Including both end residues, the CDR3 is 24 amino acids long. Per the germline V gene, CDR1 is MDHEN and CDR2 is SYDVKM. The CDR3 sequence is CASRKDPSNEQFFGPGTHNSPLHF.

This clonotype was picked up a small number of times. The chain uses TRBV5-5 and TRBJ1-6; 7 positions agree with TRBD1. The CDR3 contains 14 residues. The ends lost 4 bases at V and 7 bases at J; junction bases unmatched: 5. The germline V gene has CDR1 SGHKS and CDR2 YYEKEE (reference sequence). CDR3 DNA sequence: TGTGCCAGCAGCCCGGGACAGAGAAATTCACCCCTCCACTTT. Protein sequence: CASSPGQRNSPLHF.

The chain carries TRBV5-1 and TRBJ1-5; TRBD1 is a possible D gene (6 bases). This CDR3 contains 14 residues. Germline assignment: CDR1 SGHRS and CDR2 YFSETQ. V shed 2 bases and J shed 6 bases, with 12 bases lying between them. The CDR3 DNA reads TGCGCCAGCAGCTTTTCAGGGGAGGGTCAGCCCCAGCATTTT. The encoded protein is CASSFSGEGQPQHF.